This T cell receptor (beta chain) is from a study of T cells in Graves' hyperthyroidism and ophthalmopathy. As for the study in general: Prior to any treatment, at the point of initial diagnosis, peripheral blood was collected.

This clonotype was observed many times. Germline is not matched at one junction end, which may reflect a read error. CDR3 length: 16 residues. Germline V gives CDR1 SGHNT, CDR2 YENEEA. Investigators excluded patients with uncontrolled infection, other autoimmune disease, pregnancy or lactation. Fresh peripheral blood, around 9.5 ml, yielded the PBMCs. Amplification of TCR beta CDR3 regions used RNA as the template. TCR CDR3 regions were first amplified by RT-PCR with HTBI primers. TCRdb reprocessed the multiplex PCR reads via MiXCR and lists one record per CDR3 protein. The sample shows a few hundred thousand distinct CDR3 sequences, less than 25% of them seen only once.

The clonotype was recovered from a man younger than 30 with Graves' hyperthyroidism. The sample taken for sequencing was blood. The V gene is TRBV11-3, the J gene TRBJ1-1; D not certain. CDR3 protein: CASSLWPRRTNTEVFF. In DNA form, the CDR3 reads TGTGCCAGCAGCTTATGGCCCAGGCGGACGAACACTGAAGTTTTCTTT.